The present entry profiles one T cell receptor beta chain with its context. What it binds is unknown. At the DNA level, this CDR3 is encoded by other sequences in the same sample as well. The data are from a study of cytomegalovirus exposure and HLA in healthy donors. The study, taken as a whole, reports: The authors later found most CMV-associated TCR beta chains appeared HLA-restricted. The authors listed around 150 TCR beta chains as cytomegalovirus-associated. Relative to equally common others, HLA-associated TCR beta chains showed greater clonal expansion in a later analysis. After further analysis at a later stage, around 17,000 TCR beta sequences were associated with HLA alleles at 0.05 false discovery rate.

The PCR made use of 60 Vbeta and 13 Jbeta primers. The method was immunoSEQ multiplex PCR; TCRdb's version includes in-frame clones alone and lacks a portion of them. Found here are 110,000 to 150,000 clones, about 70% of them singletons; the top ten hold 1.5% to 2%. This receptor was obtained from a woman aged 40 to 55 in good health and CMV-seronegative. Sequencing was carried out using PBMCs.

The CDR3 region is CASSRRGAYFGTQYF. As DNA, the CDR3 is TGTGCCAGTAGCCGACGGGGGGCCTACTTTGGGACCCAGTACTTC. V is TRBV19 and J is TRBJ2-5; possibly TRBD2 for D (7 bases). The CDR3 extends over 15 amino acids. Trimming left V 6 bases short and J 7 bases short, with 21 bases between. The germline V gene encodes CDR1 LNHDA and CDR2 SQIVND (reference sequence). The full variable domain, with the rest looked up from reference TRBV19 and TRBJ2-5, is DGGITQSPKYLFRKEGQNVTLSCEQNLNHDAMYWYRQDPGQGLRLIYYSQIVNDFQKGDIAEGYSVSREKKESFPLTVTSAQKNPTAFYLCASSRRGAYFGTQYFGPGTRLLVL.